A selection of T cell receptor beta chains follows, all from one sample in a study of blood T cell repertoires in COVID-19. Method: immunoSEQ multiplex PCR; TCRdb's copy keeps in-frame clones and lacks some. Here the sample spans around 360,000 clones, about 88% being singletons. The sequencing sample was made of PBMCs or T cells enriched from blood (not recorded which). The receptor set was obtained from a woman in her 30s who had recovered from COVID-19. Both conserved end residues are part of each CDR3. The D gene is left open where the match is weak. Part of the rows lack a size; the others show once, few, many or a class for expanded clones.

>TRBV7-9|NA|TRBJ1-1|NA
TGTGCCAGCAGCTCACCTCAGGGGAAAGGTGCTGAAGCTTTCTTT
CASSSPQGKGAEAFF
>TRBV4-1|once|TRBJ2-7|TRBD2
TGCGCCAGCAGCCAAAAGACTAGCGGGAGGGTCTACGAGCAGTACTTC
CASSQKTSGRVYEQYF
>TRBV27|NA|TRBJ2-7|NA
TGTGCCAGCAGTTCAAGATCTCTACCTAGCGAGCAGTACTTC
CASSSRSLPSEQYF
>TRBV2|NA|TRBJ2-7|TRBD1
TGTGCCAGCAACCAGGGGGCGAGTCTCTCCTACGAGCAGTACTTC
CASNQGASLSYEQYF
>TRBV30|NA|TRBJ2-5|TRBD2
TGTGCCTGGTCCGGGACTAGCGCCCAAGAGACCCAGTACTTC
CAWSGTSAQETQYF
>TRBV7-7|NA|TRBJ1-3|NA
TGTGCTAGCAGCGTTTCCATGGGGCGAGGAAACACCATATATTTT
CASSVSMGRGNTIYF
>TRBV27|NA|TRBJ2-1|NA
TGTGCCAGCAGTCAACGGAGGGCCTCTCACAATGAGCAGTTCTTC
CASSQRRASHNEQFF
>TRBV15|NA|TRBJ1-2|NA
TGTGCCACCAGCAGAGAGGACGGACTGGGGGGCTACACCTTC
CATSREDGLGGYTF
>TRBV9|NA|TRBJ2-3|TRBD2
TGTGCCAGCACCGTCGGAGCGGGAGGGCCTAGCACAGATACGCAGTATTTT
CASTVGAGGPSTDTQYF
>TRBV4-2|NA|TRBJ1-6|NA
TGTGCCAGCAGCCACGCCCCCCAGGGGACTAATTCACCCCTCCACTTT
CASSHAPQGTNSPLHF
>TRBV27|NA|TRBJ2-7|NA
TGTGCCAGCGGAAAACAGGGCTACGAGCAGTACTTC
CASGKQGYEQYF
>TRBV7-2|NA|TRBJ2-3|TRBD2
TGTGCCAGCAGCTTAGTTAGCGGGGGCCGCACAGATACGCAGTATTTT
CASSLVSGGRTDTQYF
>TRBV6-5|NA|TRBJ2-2|TRBD2
TGTGCCAGCAGTTATTGGGGGGGAGCCACCGGGGAGCTGTTTTTT
CASSYWGGATGELFF
>TRBV27|NA|TRBJ2-1|NA
TGTGCCAGCAGAAGAGGTCGGGTGGGGGGATTTGAGGATGAGCAGTTCTTC
CASRRGRVGGFEDEQFF
>TRBV29-1|once|TRBJ2-7|TRBD2
TGCAGCGCCGGATTAGCGGGAGGAGGTGAGCAGTACTTC
CSAGLAGGGEQYF
>TRBV9|NA|TRBJ1-2|NA
TGTGCCAGCAGCTCCGTTTGGGGGCAGAACTATGGCTACACCTTC
CASSSVWGQNYGYTF
>TRBV28|NA|TRBJ2-5|TRBD1
TGTGCCAGCAGTCTCGACAGGGGCGGGGAGACCCAGTACTTC
CASSLDRGGETQYF
>TRBV11-2|NA|TRBJ2-5|TRBD1
TGTGCCAGCAGCTTAGTTGGACAGGTGAACCAAGAGACCCAGTACTTC
CASSLVGQVNQETQYF
>TRBV29-1|NA|TRBJ1-2|NA
TGCAGCGTTGAACAAGTTGATTCTATCTCCGGCTACACCTTC
CSVEQVDSISGYTF
>TRBV29-1|NA|TRBJ2-1|TRBD2
TGCAGCGTTGACGGACTAGCGGGAGGGATGTCAAGCTCCTACAATGAGCAGTTCTTC
CSVDGLAGGMSSSYNEQFF
>TRBV27|NA|TRBJ1-1|NA
TGTGCCAGCAGTTTATTCCCCCGCACTGAAGCTTTCTTT
CASSLFPRTEAFF
>TRBV5-8|NA|TRBJ1-2|NA
TGTGCCAGCAGCTTCCCTGGGGGCAGAAACTATGGCTACACCTTC
CASSFPGGRNYGYTF
>TRBV24-1|NA|TRBJ2-5|TRBD2
TGTGCCACCAGTGATGGAGCGGGGGGGCAAGAGACCCAGTACTTC
CATSDGAGGQETQYF
>TRBV5-1|few|TRBJ2-2|NA
TGCGCCAGCAGCCCCGGGCAGAGGGCCGGGGAGCTGTTTTTT
CASSPGQRAGELFF
>TRBV7-2|NA|TRBJ2-4|NA
TGTGCCAGCAGCTTAGCTCTAGCCAAAAACATTCAGTACTTC
CASSLALAKNIQYF
>TRBV27|NA|TRBJ2-1|TRBD2
TGTGCCAGCAGTTTATCACTGCTCACTGGGCTAGCGGGAGTCAATGAGCAGTTCTTC
CASSLSLLTGLAGVNEQFF
>TRBV7-9|NA|TRBJ2-7|TRBD1
TGTGCCAGCAGCGTAGGGGGGACAGGGGATTCGGTCGAGCAGTACTTC
CASSVGGTGDSVEQYF
>TRBV19|once|TRBJ1-6|TRBD1
TGTGCCAGTAGTAAGCACCCGACAGGGGAGAGCTCCTATAATTCACCCCTCCACTTT
CASSKHPTGESSYNSPLHF
>TRBV5-5|once|TRBJ2-1|TRBD1
TGTGCCAGCAGCTTGACAGGGGGACCCTACAATGAGCAGTTCTTC
CASSLTGGPYNEQFF
>TRBV11-2|NA|TRBJ2-6|TRBD2
TGTGCCAGCAGCTTAAATAGGCTAGCGGGCAACTCTGGGGCCAACGTCCTGACTTTC
CASSLNRLAGNSGANVLTF
>TRBV20-1|NA|TRBJ2-3|TRBD2
TGCAGTGCTAGTCCGCTAGCGGGGAACACAGATACGCAGTATTTT
CSASPLAGNTDTQYF